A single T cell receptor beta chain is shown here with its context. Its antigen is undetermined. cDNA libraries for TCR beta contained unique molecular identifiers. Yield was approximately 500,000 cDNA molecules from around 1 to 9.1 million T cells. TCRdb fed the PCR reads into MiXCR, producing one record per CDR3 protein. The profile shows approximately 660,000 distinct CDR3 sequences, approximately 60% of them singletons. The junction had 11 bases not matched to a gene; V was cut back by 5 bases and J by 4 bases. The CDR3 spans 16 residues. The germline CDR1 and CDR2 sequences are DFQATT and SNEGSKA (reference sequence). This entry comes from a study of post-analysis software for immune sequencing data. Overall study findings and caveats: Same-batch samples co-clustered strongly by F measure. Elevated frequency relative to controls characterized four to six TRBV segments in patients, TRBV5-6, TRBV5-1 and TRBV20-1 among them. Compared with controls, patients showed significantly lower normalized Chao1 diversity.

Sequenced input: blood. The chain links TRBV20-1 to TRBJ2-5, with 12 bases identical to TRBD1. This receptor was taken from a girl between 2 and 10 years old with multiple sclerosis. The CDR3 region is CSAGPFGDRGRETQYF. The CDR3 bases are TGCAGTGCTGGTCCCTTCGGGGACAGGGGGCGAGAGACCCAGTACTTC.